Below, 14 T cell receptor beta chains from the same sample are listed, as sequenced in a study of T cell responses to AZD1222 COVID-19 vaccine. Sequenced by immunoSEQ multiplex PCR; TCRdb stores in-frame clones only, minus some. Among 100,000 to 120,000 clones listed, about 87% were seen once. The sequencing here drew on peripheral blood, taken 28 days after the second AZD1222 dose. These receptors came from an adult who received the AZD1222 COVID-19 vaccine.

The V gene is TRBV28, the J gene TRBJ1-4; perhaps TRBD1 as D (6 bases). Deletions cut 1 base from V and 8 bases from J, with 11 bases between. Per germline, CDR1 MDHEN and CDR2 SYDVKM. This CDR3 spans 14 amino acids. This CDR3 reads CASSLSQGPEKLFF. CDR3 DNA sequence: TGTGCCAGCAGTTTATCCCAGGGGCCCGAAAAACTGTTTTTT.

This clone showed up just once. The chain carries TRBV11-2 and TRBJ1-1, with a possible D match to TRBD1 (6 bases). Germline lookup yields CDR1 SGHAT and CDR2 FQNNGV. The CDR3 spans 15 residues. V gave up 5 bases and J gave up 1 base, with 14 bases separating them. Here the CDR3 DNA reads TGTGCCAGCAGCCTAGGGGGGGGCCGGAACACTGAAGCTTTCTTT. Its translation is CASSLGGGRNTEAFF.

The chain is built from TRBV9 and TRBJ1-6; possibly TRBD1 for D (5 bases). The V gene's germline CDR1 is SGDLS and CDR2 YYNGEE. Between the trimmed V and J ends, which lost 0 bases and 6 bases, there was a span of 10 bases. The length of the CDR3 is 15 residues. CDR3: CASSVDPGSNSPLHF. DNA for the CDR3: TGTGCCAGCAGCGTAGATCCAGGGTCTAATTCACCCCTCCACTTT.

The chain employs TRBV18 and TRBJ2-1; 11 nucleotides line up with TRBD2. CDR1 is KGHSH, CDR2 LQKENI, per germline. Germline trimming cut 3 bases from V and 4 bases from J; bases unmatched to any gene: 5. The CDR3 has 16 amino acids. CDR3 sequence: CASSPETSGAYNEQFF. In DNA, the CDR3 is TGTGCCAGCTCACCCGAGACTAGCGGGGCATACAATGAGCAGTTCTTC.

This clone was detected ten times or more. The V call is TRBV4-1, the J call TRBJ2-1, with TRBD1 matching 7 bases. The trim removed 2 bases at V and 8 bases at J, leaving 27 bases unmatched. Per germline, CDR1 MGHRA and CDR2 YSYEKL. The CDR3 has 21 amino acids. CDR3 sequence reads: CASSQPRLKASGQSDRDEQFF. DNA of the CDR3: TGCGCCAGCAGCCAACCGCGTCTTAAAGCTTCGGGACAGTCCGATCGGGATGAGCAGTTCTTC.

This clone was seen a few times. The rearrangement links TRBV6-5 to TRBJ1-1; weak D call: TRBD1 (6 bases). The CDR3 is 13 amino acids. Germline CDR1 MNHEY, CDR2 SVGAGI. Deletions cut 6 bases from V and 5 bases from J, with 13 bases between. The CDR3 DNA reads TGTGCCAGCAGCCGAAACAGGGAAACTGAAGCTTTCTTT. This codes for CASSRNRETEAFF.

This clone was counted a single time. The gene calls are TRBV7-9 and TRBJ2-3; 7 bases agree with TRBD2. J was trimmed by 6 bases and V by 7 bases; bases with no gene match: 13. The CDR3 sequence is 15 residues long. Germline CDR1 reads SEHNR; CDR2 reads FQNEAQ (reference sequence). The CDR3 DNA sequence: TGTGCCAGCACCCCTACGGGGGGAAGGAGCGATACGCAGTATTTT. Protein: CASTPTGGRSDTQYF.

This clone was seen just once. In DNA form, the CDR3 reads TGTGCCAGCAGCGGGCCGGGAGCCTACGAGCAGTACTTC. It yields the protein CASSGPGAYEQYF. The V call is TRBV5-4, the J call TRBJ2-7; a weak D match, TRBD2 (6 bases). V lost 4 bases and J lost 2, with 10 bases in between. Looked up from germline, CDR1 is SGHNT and CDR2 is YYREEE (reference sequence). The CDR3 sequence is 13 residues long.

The chain uses TRBV24-1 and TRBJ2-1; no definite D call. Trimming stripped 2 bases from V and 8 bases from J, with 12 bases between. In germline, CDR1 is KGHDR, CDR2 SFDVKD. There are 14 residues in the CDR3. The DNA of the CDR3 is TGTGCCACCAGTGATTCTATGACACTTGATGAGCAGTTCTTC. Amino acid sequence: CATSDSMTLDEQFF.

This chain links TRBV9 with TRBJ2-7; maybe TRBD2 (5 bases). This CDR3 contains 14 residues. V was clipped by 0 bases and J by 0 bases, with 7 bases between them. Looked up from germline, CDR1 is SGDLS and CDR2 is YYNGEE. CDR3 protein: CASSVEGSSYEQYF. The CDR3, as DNA: TGTGCCAGCAGCGTAGAAGGGAGCTCCTACGAGCAGTACTTC. Based on the CDR3 plus reference TRBV9 and TRBJ2-7, the full variable domain is DSGVTQTPKHLITATGQRVTLRCSPRSGDLSVYWYQQSLDQGLQFLIQYYNGEERAKGNILERFSAQQFPDLHSELNLSSLELGDSALYFCASSVEGSSYEQYFGPGTRLTVT.

The rearrangement joins TRBV6-5 to TRBJ1-1, with a tentative D call TRBD1 (5 bases). CDR1 is MNHEY, CDR2 SVGAGI, per germline. V was trimmed by 4 bases and J by 4 bases, leaving 10 bases between them. This CDR3 comprises 13 residues. CDR3 DNA: TGTGCCAGCAGTTTCAGGGAGTCCACTGAAGCTTTCTTT. Encoded protein: CASSFRESTEAFF.

V is TRBV5-4 and J is TRBJ2-7; 10 bases are shared with TRBD2. The CDR3 extends over 15 amino acids. V dropped 4 bases and J dropped 5; count of bases not matched to a gene: 9. The germline V gene has CDR1 SGHNT and CDR2 YYREEE (reference sequence). Written as DNA, the CDR3 is TGTGCCAGCAGCCCGTCTAGCGGGAGTTGGGACGAGCAGTACTTC. It is translated as CASSPSSGSWDEQYF.

This clone was picked up a small number of times. The rearrangement uses TRBV19 and TRBJ1-4; D ambiguous. V was pared by 3 bases and J by 0 bases, with 8 bases between. Germline assignment: CDR1 LNHDA and CDR2 SQIVND (reference sequence). This CDR3 has 15 residues. This CDR3 is CASSISQATNEKLFF. In nucleotides, the CDR3 is TGTGCCAGTAGTATTTCCCAGGCAACTAATGAAAAACTGTTTTTT.

The chain combines TRBV29-1 with TRBJ1-1; TRBD1 agrees at 8 bases. The V and J ends lost 3 bases and 5 bases, in that order; junction bases with no gene match: 8. The CDR3 length is 14 residues. Germline CDR1 reads SQVTM; CDR2 reads ANQGSEA. The CDR3 DNA follows: TGCAGCGTTGAGTTGGGCAGGGGGCGGACTGAAGCTTTCTTT. This translates into CSVELGRGRTEAFF.